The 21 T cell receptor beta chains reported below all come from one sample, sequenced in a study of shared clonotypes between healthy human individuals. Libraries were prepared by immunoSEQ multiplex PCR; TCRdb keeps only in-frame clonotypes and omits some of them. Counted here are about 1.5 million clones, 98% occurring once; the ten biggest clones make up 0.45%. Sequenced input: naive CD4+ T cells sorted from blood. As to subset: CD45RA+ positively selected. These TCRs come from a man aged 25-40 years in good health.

The CDR3 DNA sequence: TGTGCCAGCAGGACCTCAGGGGGCCACTACAATGAGCAGTTCTTC. As protein: CASRTSGGHYNEQFF. The chain joins TRBV6-5 to TRBJ2-1, with 8 bases that match TRBD1. V lost 6 bases, J lost 3 bases, and 7 bases stayed unmatched. This CDR3 has 15 amino acids. Germline V gene data show CDR1 as MNHEY and CDR2 as SVGAGI.

Written as DNA, the CDR3 is TGTGCCAGCAAACTATCAGGAGCTGGTCACTCTGGGGCCAACGTCCTGACTTTC. Protein: CASKLSGAGHSGANVLTF. This rearrangement joins TRBV27 to TRBJ2-6; D unresolved. Germline CDR1 is MNHEY and CDR2 is SMNVEV (reference sequence). The germline V and J ends were trimmed by 7 bases and 0 bases, with 19 bases remaining between them. The CDR3 is 18 residues long.

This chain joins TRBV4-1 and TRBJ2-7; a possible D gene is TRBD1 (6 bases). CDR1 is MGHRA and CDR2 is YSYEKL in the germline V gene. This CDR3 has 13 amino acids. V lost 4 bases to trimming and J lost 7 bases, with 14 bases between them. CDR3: CASSPVPGEEQYF. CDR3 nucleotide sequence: TGCGCCAGCAGCCCGGTTCCAGGGGAGGAGCAGTACTTC.

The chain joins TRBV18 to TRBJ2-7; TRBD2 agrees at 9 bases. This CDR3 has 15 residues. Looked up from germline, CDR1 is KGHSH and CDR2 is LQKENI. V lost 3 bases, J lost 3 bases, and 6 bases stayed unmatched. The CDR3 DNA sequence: TGTGCCAGCTCACCTTTGCCTAGCGGGAACTACGAGCAGTACTTC. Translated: CASSPLPSGNYEQYF.

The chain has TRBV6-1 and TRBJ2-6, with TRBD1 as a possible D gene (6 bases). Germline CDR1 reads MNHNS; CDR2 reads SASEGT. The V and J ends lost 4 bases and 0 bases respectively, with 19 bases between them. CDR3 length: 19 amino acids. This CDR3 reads CASSVVTGTSDSGANVLTF. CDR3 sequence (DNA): TGTGCCAGCAGTGTTGTAACCGGGACATCGGACTCTGGGGCCAACGTCCTGACTTTC.

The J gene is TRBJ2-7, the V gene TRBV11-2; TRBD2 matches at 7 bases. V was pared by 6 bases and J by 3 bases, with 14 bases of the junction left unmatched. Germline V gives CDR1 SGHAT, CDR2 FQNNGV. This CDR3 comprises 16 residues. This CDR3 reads CASSDNGAGDYYEQYF. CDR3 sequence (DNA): TGTGCCAGCAGTGATAATGGGGCGGGAGACTACTACGAGCAGTACTTC.

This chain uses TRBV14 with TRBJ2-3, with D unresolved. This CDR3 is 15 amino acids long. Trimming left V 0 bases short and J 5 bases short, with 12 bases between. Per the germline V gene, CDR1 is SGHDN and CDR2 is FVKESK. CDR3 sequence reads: CASSQDIGWRDTQYF. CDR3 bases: TGTGCCAGCAGCCAAGATATTGGGTGGAGAGATACGCAGTATTTT.

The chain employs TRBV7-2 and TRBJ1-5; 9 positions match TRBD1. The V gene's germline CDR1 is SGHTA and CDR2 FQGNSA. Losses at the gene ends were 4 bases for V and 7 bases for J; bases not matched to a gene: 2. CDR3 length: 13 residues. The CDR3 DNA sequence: TGTGCCAGCAGCTGGGACAGGGCCCAGCCCCAGCATTTT. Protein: CASSWDRAQPQHF.

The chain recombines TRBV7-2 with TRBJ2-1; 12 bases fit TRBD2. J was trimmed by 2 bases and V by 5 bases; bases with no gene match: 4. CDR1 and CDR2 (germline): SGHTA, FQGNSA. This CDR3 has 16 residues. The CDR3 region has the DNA TGTGCCAGCAGCATCGGACTAGCGGGGCCCTACAATGAGCAGTTCTTC. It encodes CASSIGLAGPYNEQFF.

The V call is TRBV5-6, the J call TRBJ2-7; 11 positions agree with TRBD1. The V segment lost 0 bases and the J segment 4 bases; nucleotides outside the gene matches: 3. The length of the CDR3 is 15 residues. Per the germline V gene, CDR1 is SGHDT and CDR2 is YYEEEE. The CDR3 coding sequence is TGTGCCAGCAGCTTGGATGGACAGGGGGCATACGAGCAGTACTTC. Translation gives CASSLDGQGAYEQYF. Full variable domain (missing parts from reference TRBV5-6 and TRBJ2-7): DAGVTQSPTHLIKTRGQQVTLRCSPKSGHDTVSWYQQALGQGPQFIFQYYEEEERQRGNFPDRFSGHQFPNYSSELNVNALLLGDSALYLCASSLDGQGAYEQYFGPGTRLTVT.

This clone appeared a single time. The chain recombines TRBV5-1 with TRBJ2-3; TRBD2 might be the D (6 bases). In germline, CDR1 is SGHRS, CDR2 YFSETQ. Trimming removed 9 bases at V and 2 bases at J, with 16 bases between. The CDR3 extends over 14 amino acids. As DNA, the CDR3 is TGCGCCACCCGATCGGCGGGAACCACAGATACGCAGTATTTT. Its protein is CATRSAGTTDTQYF.

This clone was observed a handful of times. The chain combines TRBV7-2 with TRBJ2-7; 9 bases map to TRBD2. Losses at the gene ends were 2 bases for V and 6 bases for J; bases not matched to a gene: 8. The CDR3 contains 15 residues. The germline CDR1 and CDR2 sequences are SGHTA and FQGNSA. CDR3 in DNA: TGTGCCAGCAGCTTACTTCCTAGCGGGACGACCGAGCAGTACTTC. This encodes CASSLLPSGTTEQYF.

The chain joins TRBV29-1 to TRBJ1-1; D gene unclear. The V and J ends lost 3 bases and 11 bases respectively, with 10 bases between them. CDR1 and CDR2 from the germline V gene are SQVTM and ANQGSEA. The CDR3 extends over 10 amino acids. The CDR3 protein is CSVEDVRAFF. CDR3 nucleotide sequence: TGCAGCGTTGAGGACGTGCGGGCTTTCTTT.

The DNA of the CDR3 is TGTGCCAGCAGTGAGAGTAGGGACCGTCAGCCCCAGCATTTT. It codes for CASSESRDRQPQHF. The chain uses TRBV2 and TRBJ1-5; tentatively, D is TRBD1 (5 bases). Trimming shortened V by 3 bases and J by 6 bases, and 12 bases separated the two germline ends. From germline, CDR1 is SNHLY and CDR2 FYNNEI. The CDR3 totals 14 residues.

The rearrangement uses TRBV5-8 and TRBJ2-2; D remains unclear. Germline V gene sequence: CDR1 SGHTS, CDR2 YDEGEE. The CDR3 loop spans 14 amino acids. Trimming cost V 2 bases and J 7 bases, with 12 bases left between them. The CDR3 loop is CASSLSLGIGELFF. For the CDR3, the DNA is TGTGCCAGCAGCTTAAGTCTTGGAATCGGGGAGCTGTTTTTT.

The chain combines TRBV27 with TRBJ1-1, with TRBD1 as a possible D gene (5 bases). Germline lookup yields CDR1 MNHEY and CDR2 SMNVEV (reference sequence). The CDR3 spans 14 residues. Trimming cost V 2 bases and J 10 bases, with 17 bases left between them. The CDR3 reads CASSLRGKGVGAFF. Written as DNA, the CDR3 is TGTGCCAGCAGTTTAAGGGGTAAGGGTGTTGGAGCTTTCTTT.

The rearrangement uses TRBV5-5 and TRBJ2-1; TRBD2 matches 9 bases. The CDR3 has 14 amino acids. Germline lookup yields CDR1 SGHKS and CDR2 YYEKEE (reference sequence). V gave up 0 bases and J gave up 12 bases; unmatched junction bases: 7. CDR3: CASSLASGMLGQFF. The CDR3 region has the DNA TGTGCCAGCAGCTTGGCTAGCGGGATGTTGGGGCAGTTCTTC.

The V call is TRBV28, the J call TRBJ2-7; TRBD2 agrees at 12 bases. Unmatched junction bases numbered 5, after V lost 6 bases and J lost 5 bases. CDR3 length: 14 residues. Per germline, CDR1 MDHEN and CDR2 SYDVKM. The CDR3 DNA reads TGTGCCAGCAGGCCTAGCGGGAGGGACAACGAGCAGTACTTC. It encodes CASRPSGRDNEQYF.

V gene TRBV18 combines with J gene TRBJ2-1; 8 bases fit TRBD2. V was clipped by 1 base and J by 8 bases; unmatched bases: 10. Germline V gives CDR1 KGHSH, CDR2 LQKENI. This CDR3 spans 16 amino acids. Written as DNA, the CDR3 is TGTGCCAGCTCACCACGTAGCGGGGCCAGAGGGGATGAGCAGTTCTTC. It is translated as CASSPRSGARGDEQFF.

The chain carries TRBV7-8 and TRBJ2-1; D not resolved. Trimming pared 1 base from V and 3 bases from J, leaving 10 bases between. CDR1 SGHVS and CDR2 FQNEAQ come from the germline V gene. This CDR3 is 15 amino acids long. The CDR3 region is CASSLGTPIYNEQFF. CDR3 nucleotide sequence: TGTGCCAGCAGCTTAGGGACCCCCATCTACAATGAGCAGTTCTTC.

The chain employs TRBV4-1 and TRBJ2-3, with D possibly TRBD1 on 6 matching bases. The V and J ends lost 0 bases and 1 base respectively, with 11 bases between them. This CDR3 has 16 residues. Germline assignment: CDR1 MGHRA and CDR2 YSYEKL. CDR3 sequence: CASSQEWAGGTDTQYF. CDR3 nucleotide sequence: TGCGCCAGCAGCCAAGAGTGGGCAGGGGGCACAGATACGCAGTATTTT.